A selection of T cell receptor beta chains follows, all from one sample in a study of blood T cell repertoires in COVID-19. Generated by immunoSEQ multiplex PCR, the TCRdb table keeps only in-frame clones and is missing some. Seen here are about 57,000 clones, about 81% observed once, and the top ten hold around 21%. The specimen was peripheral blood. The receptors here all came from a woman aged 55-69 years with acute or convalescent COVID-19. CDR3s include the opening cysteine and the closing phenylalanine or tryptophan.

v_gene: TRBV18; j_gene: TRBJ1-4; CDR3aa: CASSRGGQVEKLFF
v_gene: TRBV10-2; j_gene: TRBJ2-7; CDR3aa: CASSDPGTSVTYEQYF
v_gene: TRBV5-1; j_gene: TRBJ2-3; CDR3aa: CASSSDRDRGTDTQYF
v_gene: TRBV10-3; j_gene: TRBJ1-1; CDR3aa: CAISETGNTEAFF
v_gene: TRBV5-1; j_gene: TRBJ2-1; CDR3aa: CASSEGLTSFNEQFF
v_gene: TRBV7-9; j_gene: TRBJ1-1; CDR3aa: CASSEGTGLIHMNTEAFF
v_gene: TRBV25-1; j_gene: TRBJ1-2; CDR3aa: CASSEWVGARGYTF
v_gene: TRBV7-2; j_gene: TRBJ2-3; CDR3aa: CASSLLTSGSDTQYF
v_gene: TRBV7-2; j_gene: TRBJ1-1; CDR3aa: CASSLPQEAYAFF
v_gene: TRBV5-1; j_gene: TRBJ2-7; CDR3aa: CASSSDTGTGYEQYF
v_gene: TRBV6-5; j_gene: TRBJ1-2; CDR3aa: CASSYTPGQGYGYTF
v_gene: TRBV6-5; j_gene: TRBJ2-7; CDR3aa: CASRSGYEQYF
v_gene: TRBV27; j_gene: TRBJ2-3; CDR3aa: CASSSAGLASTDTQYF
v_gene: TRBV5-3; j_gene: TRBJ2-7; CDR3aa: CARSLTCGDPCEQYF
v_gene: TRBV6-1; j_gene: TRBJ2-7; CDR3aa: CASSELGARENSEQYF
v_gene: TRBV30; j_gene: TRBJ2-1; CDR3aa: CAWKGGGRGEQFF
v_gene: TRBV7-2; j_gene: TRBJ2-1; CDR3aa: CASSLAPRTKPSKQFF
v_gene: TRBV6-2/TRBV6-3; j_gene: TRBJ2-1; CDR3aa: CASSLPADNDEQFF
v_gene: TRBV7-2; j_gene: TRBJ2-3; CDR3aa: CASSLGEGWADTQYF